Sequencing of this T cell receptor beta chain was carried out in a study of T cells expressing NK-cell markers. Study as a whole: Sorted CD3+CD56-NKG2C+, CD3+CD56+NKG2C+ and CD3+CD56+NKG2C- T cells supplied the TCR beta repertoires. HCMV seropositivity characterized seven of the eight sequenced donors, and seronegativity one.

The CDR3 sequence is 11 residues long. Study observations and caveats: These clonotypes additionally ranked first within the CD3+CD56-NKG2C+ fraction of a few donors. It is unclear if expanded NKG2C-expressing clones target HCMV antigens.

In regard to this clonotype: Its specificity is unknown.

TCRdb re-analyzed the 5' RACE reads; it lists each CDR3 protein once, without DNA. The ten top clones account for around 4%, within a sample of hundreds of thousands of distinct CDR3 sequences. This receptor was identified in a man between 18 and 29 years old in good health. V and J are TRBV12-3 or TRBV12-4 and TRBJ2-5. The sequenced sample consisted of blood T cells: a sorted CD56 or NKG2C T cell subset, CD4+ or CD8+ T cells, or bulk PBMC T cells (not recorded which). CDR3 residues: CASMDLATQYF.